These 3 T cell receptor beta chains originate from one sample sequenced in a study of blood T cell repertoires in COVID-19. The protocol was immunoSEQ multiplex PCR, while the TCRdb copy is restricted to in-frame clones and leaves out a portion. The table lists 240,000 or so clones, roughly 83% of them singletons. The source material was PBMCs or T cells enriched from blood (not recorded which). The origin of the receptors is a woman between 50 and 59 years old who had recovered from COVID-19.

V usage is TRBV28 and J usage is TRBJ2-1; 7 bases fit TRBD2. The CDR3 length is 17 residues. V lost 5 bases to trimming and J lost 0 bases; unmatched junction nucleotides: 10. Germline V lookup: CDR1 MDHEN, CDR2 SYDVKM. CDR3 bases: TGTGCCAGCAGTACCGGAGTTAGCGGGTCCTCCTACAATGAGCAGTTCTTC. It is translated as CASSTGVSGSSYNEQFF.

V is TRBV9 and J is TRBJ2-5; TRBD2 might be the D (5 bases). The CDR3 spans 14 residues. V was trimmed by 3 bases and J by 3 bases, leaving 12 bases between them. Germline V gene data show CDR1 as SGDLS and CDR2 as YYNGEE. The CDR3 is CASSGAGLEETQYF. For the CDR3, the DNA is TGTGCCAGCAGCGGGGCGGGTCTAGAAGAGACCCAGTACTTC.

The rearrangement joins TRBV12-3 or TRBV12-4 to TRBJ2-2; 7 bases match TRBD2. J was trimmed by 4 bases and V by 6 bases; bases with no gene match: 2. The CDR3 is made up of 13 amino acids. Here the CDR3 reads CASSLAATGELFF. DNA of the CDR3: TGTGCCAGCAGCCTAGCGGCCACCGGGGAGCTGTTTTTT.